One and the same sample provided the 21 T cell receptor beta chains below, sequenced in a study of T cell clones after liver transplantation. Method: immunoSEQ multiplex PCR; TCRdb's copy keeps in-frame clones and lacks some. The sample lists 90,000 to 120,000 clones, around 86% occurring once. The sequencing here drew on CD4+ T cells from blood, taken before liver transplant. The receptor set was obtained from a human donor who received a liver transplant.

The rearrangement joins TRBV2 to TRBJ1-4; 8 bases align to TRBD1. Germline V gene data show CDR1 as SNHLY and CDR2 as FYNNEI. This CDR3 comprises 15 residues. Germline trimming cut 5 bases from V and 4 bases from J; bases unmatched to any gene: 6. The CDR3: CASSPGQADNEKLFF. CDR3 in DNA: TGTGCCAGCAGTCCGGGACAGGCTGATAATGAAAAACTGTTTTTT.

CDR3 nucleotide sequence: TGTGCCAGCAGCTTATTGAGTATCGGCCAGGCCTCTCAGCCCCAGCATTTT. Amino acid sequence: CASSLLSIGQASQPQHF. The V gene is TRBV7-8, the J gene TRBJ1-5; D is uncertain. In germline, CDR1 is SGHVS, CDR2 FQNEAQ. V was cut by 2 bases and J by 6 bases, with 20 bases left in between. The CDR3 loop spans 17 amino acids.

V and J are TRBV15 and TRBJ2-7; a weak D match, TRBD2 (6 bases). Germline CDR1 is LNHNV and CDR2 is YYDKDF (reference sequence). With 1 base removed from V and 9 bases from J, the gap between germline ends came to 13 bases. The length of the CDR3 is 13 residues. The CDR3 is CATSRVGGLGQYF. The CDR3 DNA reads as TGTGCCACCAGCAGAGTAGGAGGGTTAGGGCAGTACTTC.

The chain is built from TRBV5-1 and TRBJ2-2; D might be TRBD1 (6 bases). This CDR3 has 15 residues. Germline V gene sequence: CDR1 SGHRS, CDR2 YFSETQ. V lost 2 bases, J lost 5 bases, and 13 bases lay in between. CDR3 sequence: CASSFGGAGTGELFF. The DNA for the CDR3 is TGCGCCAGCAGCTTTGGGGGCGCCGGGACCGGGGAGCTGTTTTTT.

The chain links TRBV9 to TRBJ2-7; 12 bases are a match to TRBD1. The germline CDR1 and CDR2 sequences are SGDLS and YYNGEE. The CDR3 is 15 amino acids. V lost 3 bases and J lost 7; bases outside the gene matches: 8. The CDR3 sequence is CASSARDRGRAEQYF. The CDR3 DNA is TGTGCCAGCAGCGCCCGGGACAGGGGGCGGGCAGAGCAGTACTTC.

The CDR3 protein is CAWGGPSRNQPQHF. In DNA form, the CDR3 reads TGTGCCTGGGGGGGGCCCAGTAGGAATCAGCCCCAGCATTTT. The chain recombines TRBV30 with TRBJ1-5; maybe TRBD1 (6 bases). V lost 5 bases, J lost 4 bases, and 15 bases lay in between. This CDR3 is built from 14 residues. CDR1 GTSNPN and CDR2 SVGIG come from the germline V gene (reference sequence).

This sequence joins TRBV5-5 and TRBJ2-2; D is undetermined. The germline CDR1 and CDR2 sequences are SGHKS and YYEKEE (reference sequence). V lost 1 base, J lost 6 bases, and 7 bases lay in between. The CDR3 loop spans 13 amino acids. The CDR3 sequence is CASSLRPAGELFF. The CDR3 region has the DNA TGTGCCAGCAGCTTGAGGCCGGCCGGGGAGCTGTTTTTT. The variable domain in full, with the rest retrieved from reference TRBV5-5 and TRBJ2-2, is DAGVTQSPTHLIKTRGQQVTLRCSPISGHKSVSWYQQVLGQGPQFIFQYYEKEERGRGNFPDRFSARQFPNYSSELNVNALLLGDSALYLCASSLRPAGELFFGEGSRLTVL.

In this sample, this clone turned up a few times. The chain carries TRBV5-1 and TRBJ2-7; perhaps TRBD1 as D (6 bases). CDR1 is SGHRS and CDR2 is YFSETQ in the germline V gene. The CDR3 is 13 residues long. Trimming stripped 0 bases from V and 4 bases from J, with 8 bases between. The DNA of the CDR3 is TGCGCCAGCAGCTTGGAAAGGGGGTACGAGCAGTACTTC. Amino acid sequence: CASSLERGYEQYF.

This clone was seen more than once but under ten times. V and J are TRBV19 and TRBJ1-5; TRBD1 is a possible D gene (6 bases). V was cut by 5 bases and J by 3 bases, with 14 bases left in between. The CDR3 has 15 residues. From germline, CDR1 is LNHDA and CDR2 SQIVND (reference sequence). CDR3 nucleotides: TGTGCCAGTAGTCTTACTAGGGGGGACAATCAGCCCCAGCATTTT. This codes for CASSLTRGDNQPQHF.

The V and J genes are TRBV28 and TRBJ1-2, with D tentatively TRBD1 (5 bases). This CDR3 is 13 amino acids long. Per germline, CDR1 MDHEN and CDR2 SYDVKM. Deletions cut 3 bases from V and 5 bases from J, with 10 bases between. The DNA for the CDR3 is TGTGCCAGCAGTTTGGGACGGACTTATGGCTACACCTTC. Translated: CASSLGRTYGYTF.

The rearrangement links TRBV7-9 to TRBJ2-1, with D uncertain. This CDR3 contains 11 residues. V lost 1 base and J lost 7, with 2 bases in between. Germline values: CDR1 SEHNR, CDR2 FQNEAQ (reference sequence). This CDR3 reads CASSLENEQFF. Written as DNA, the CDR3 is TGTGCCAGCAGCTTAGAAAATGAGCAGTTCTTC.

The V gene is TRBV5-7, the J gene TRBJ2-1, with TRBD2 matching 7 bases. TRBV5-7 is sorted into the ORF group, with uncertain function. There are 16 residues in the CDR3. J was trimmed by 5 bases and V by 5 bases; bases with no gene match: 13. In DNA, the CDR3 is TGTGCCAGCAGGGGGACGGGGAGGGGCGGTGACAATGAGCAGTTCTTC. It encodes CASRGTGRGGDNEQFF.

The gene calls are TRBV7-3 and TRBJ2-3; TRBD2 agrees at 8 bases. Per the germline V gene, CDR1 is SGHTA and CDR2 is FQGTGA. Losses at the gene ends were 4 bases for V and 4 bases for J; bases not matched to a gene: 10. The CDR3 contains 16 residues. CDR3 region: CASSSGGAGEADTQYF. CDR3 nucleotide sequence: TGTGCCAGCAGCTCCGGGGGAGCGGGGGAGGCAGATACGCAGTATTTT.

The genes are TRBV15 and TRBJ1-5; D remains ambiguous. The V end lost 0 bases, the J end lost 10 bases, and 13 bases lay between the germline ends. The CDR3 sequence is 14 residues long. Germline V lookup: CDR1 LNHNV, CDR2 YYDKDF (reference sequence). The CDR3 DNA is TGTGCCACCAGCAGAGATAGAACTCGGGGACCCCAGCATTTT. Protein sequence: CATSRDRTRGPQHF.

The rearrangement uses TRBV7-7 and TRBJ1-3; unclear D gene. V was trimmed by 3 bases and J by 0 bases, leaving 12 bases between them. The CDR3 has 16 residues. The germline CDR1 and CDR2 sequences are SSHAT and FNYEAQ (reference sequence). This CDR3 reads CASSFGPPNSGNTIYF. CDR3 sequence (DNA): TGTGCCAGCAGCTTCGGACCTCCGAACTCTGGAAACACCATATATTTT.

The CDR3 spells CASSLGGRGRSSYEQYF. CDR3 DNA: TGTGCCAGCAGCTTGGGAGGTAGGGGGAGGTCCTCCTACGAGCAGTACTTC. The V and J genes are TRBV5-4 and TRBJ2-7, with D tentatively TRBD1 or TRBD2 (6 bases each). Germline CDR1 is SGHNT and CDR2 is YYREEE (reference sequence). The V and J ends lost 0 bases and 0 bases respectively, with 16 bases between them. CDR3 length equals 17 residues.

The V gene is TRBV11-1, the J gene TRBJ2-3, with 8 nucleotides matching TRBD1. After removal of 7 bases from V and 0 bases from J, the junction contained 3 bases not matched to a gene. The CDR3 is made up of 14 amino acids. From germline, CDR1 is SGHAT and CDR2 FQDESV (reference sequence). For the CDR3, the DNA is TGTGCCAGCAACGGGGACAGGAGCACAGATACGCAGTATTTT. It specifies CASNGDRSTDTQYF.

This clone came up once. The chain joins TRBV7-8 to TRBJ2-3; 8 nucleotides match TRBD2. V was pared by 2 bases and J by 3 bases, with 7 bases of the junction left unmatched. The CDR3 consists of 16 residues. The germline CDR1 and CDR2 sequences are SGHVS and FQNEAQ. CDR3 sequence (DNA): TGTGCCAGCAGCTTATTGCGGGGGGTTCAGACAGATACGCAGTATTTT. This encodes CASSLLRGVQTDTQYF.

The chain recombines TRBV5-4 with TRBJ2-7; no clear D gene. V lost 4 bases, J lost 3 bases, and 11 bases lay in between. Per the germline V gene, CDR1 is SGHNT and CDR2 is YYREEE (reference sequence). The CDR3 totals 13 residues. Here the CDR3 DNA reads TGTGCCAGCAGCCGACCCACCGGCTACGAGCAGTACTTC. It encodes CASSRPTGYEQYF.

CDR3 bases: TGTGCCAGCAGTTTTCGGCGGACCTACAATGAGCAGTTCTTC. Protein: CASSFRRTYNEQFF. The chain joins TRBV28 to TRBJ2-1; D is ambiguous. CDR3 length equals 14 residues. V lost 3 bases and J 2 bases, leaving 8 bases between the germline ends. Germline CDR1 reads MDHEN; CDR2 reads SYDVKM. Complete variable domain (other parts from reference TRBV28 and TRBJ2-1): DVKVTQSSRYLVKRTGEKVFLECVQDMDHENMFWYRQDPGLGLRLIYFSYDVKMKEKGDIPEGYSVSREKKERFSLILESASTNQTSMYLCASSFRRTYNEQFFGPGTRLTVL.

The chain carries TRBV20-1 and TRBJ2-1; D ambiguous. The germline CDR1 and CDR2 sequences are DFQATT and SNEGSKA (reference sequence). This CDR3 region has 11 residues. V lost 5 bases and J lost 4, with 6 bases in between. CDR3 amino acids: CSAVTYNEQFF. CDR3 nucleotide sequence: TGCAGTGCTGTCACTTACAATGAGCAGTTCTTC.